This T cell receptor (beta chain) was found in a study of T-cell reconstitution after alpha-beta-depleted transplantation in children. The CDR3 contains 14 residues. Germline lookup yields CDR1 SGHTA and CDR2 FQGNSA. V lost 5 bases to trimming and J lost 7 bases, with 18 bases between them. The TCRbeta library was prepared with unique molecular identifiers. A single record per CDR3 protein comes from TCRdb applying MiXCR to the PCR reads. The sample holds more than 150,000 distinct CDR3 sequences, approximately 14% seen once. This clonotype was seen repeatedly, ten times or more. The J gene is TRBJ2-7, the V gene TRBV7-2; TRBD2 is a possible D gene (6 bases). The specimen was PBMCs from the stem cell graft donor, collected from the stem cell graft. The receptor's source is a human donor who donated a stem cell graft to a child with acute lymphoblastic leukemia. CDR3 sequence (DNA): TGTGCCAGCAGCCCCGGGCCTGGGGGGTGGGAGCAGTACTTC. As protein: CASSPGPGGWEQYF.